This T cell receptor beta chain was sequenced for a study of response to subunit inactivated influenza vaccine. Each CDR3 protein gets one entry after TCRdb re-called the RT-PCR reads with MiXCR. There are 500,000 to 600,000 distinct CDR3 sequences in the sample; under 9% occur only once, and over 10% lies in the top ten. The V segment lost 2 bases and the J segment 0 bases; nucleotides outside the gene matches: 3. Germline CDR1 and CDR2: SGHRS and YFSETQ. The CDR3 has 16 residues. Comments on this clonotype: The antigen remains undetermined.

Study results and limitations: The authors put forward the suggestion that each seasonal influenza vaccination may bring in only a limited number of new T cells.

The sequencing used PBMCs from blood, collected roughly 24 months after vaccination. The genes are TRBV5-1 and TRBJ2-2, with 8 bases aligning to TRBD2. This clonotype was sampled from a man aged 50 to 69 who received an inactivated influenza vaccine. The CDR3 is CASSFSSGSNTGELFF. CDR3 in DNA: TGCGCCAGCAGCTTTTCTAGCGGGTCGAACACCGGGGAGCTGTTTTTT. The full variable domain, rest sourced from reference TRBV5-1 and TRBJ2-2, is KAGVTQTPRYLIKTRGQQVTLSCSPISGHRSVSWYQQTPGQGLQFLFEYFSETQRNKGNFPGRFSGRQFSNSRSEMNVSTLELGDSALYLCASSFSSGSNTGELFFGEGSRLTVL.